This T cell receptor beta chain is from a study of blood T cells in healthy people across ages (dated by TCRdb to the mid-2010s). As for the study more broadly: In model experiments, template switching captured about one uniquely barcoded TCR beta cDNA molecule for every two T cells. Using deep sequencing normalized with unique cDNA molecular identifiers, the study measured how TCR beta repertoire diversity changes with age. Four age groups were formed from the donors: young (average approximately 15 years), middle-aged (approximately 40), aged (roughly 59) and long-lived (less than 85). To avoid experimental bias, donors of different ages were spread randomly across the sequencing lanes. Using the same blood draw, the study looked at two additional independent replicas of 1 million unique cDNA reads for two donors, one aged 18 to 29 and the other aged 80 or older. Beyond this particular receptor, the publication reports: The percentage of naive T cells measured by flow cytometry correlated strongly with observed TCR beta diversity. Bulk unsorted PBMC profiling prevented conclusive comparison of naive and antigen-experienced compartments. As age increased, observed TCR beta diversity per million T cells dropped in a roughly linear way, and a significant reduction was already evident by age approximately 40. Compared with the aged group, more naive CD4+ T cells, fewer expanded clones and increased TCR diversity were shown by the long-lived group, suggesting age selection. Total diversity estimates from one million sequenced T cells were considered lower bounds and underestimates. Because the CMV infection status of the donors was unknown, age-related changes in expanded clonotypes may potentially have been confounded.

Trimming takes 10 bases off V and 5 bases off J; junction bases not matched to a gene: 10. Measured from the cysteine to the phenylalanine, the CDR3 is 14 residues long. CDR3 DNA only is kept here, 42 bases in frame from base 1. Library preparation was by 5' RACE. Sequencing was performed on an Illumina HiSeq 2500. A second PCR of roughly 7 to 11 cycles was performed with a sample-barcoded 5' primer and a J-beta primer mix. A template-switch 5' adaptor carrying 12 random nucleotides introduced a unique molecular identifier onto each TCR beta cDNA molecule. At least 2.5 million CDR3-containing paired-end reads were obtained from each sample. All of the RNA was converted into first-strand cDNA using the Mint cDNA synthesis kit, with a TRBC-specific oligonucleotide serving as the primer. Following uracil-DNA glycosylase treatment, a first 18-cycle PCR with universal primers M1SS and BC2_uni_R was performed on all cDNA. The paper's processing steps were these. Normalization of each sample was performed by random selection of 1 million high-quality reads, each carrying a distinct molecular identifier. Instead of being binned into consensus sequences, reads with shared molecular identifiers were discarded. CDR3 identification, clonotype clustering and error correction used MiTCR with a Q25 quality threshold and the strictest error-elimination algorithm. A nonparametric unseen species model with Euler transformation was used to estimate lower-bound total TCR beta diversity. TCRdb itself trimmed the public reads at Q25 with fastp, ran MiXCR and retained productive beta chains. Every CDR3 protein is listed once, alongside the most common genes and DNA of its rows. The V and J calls and clone size come from TCRdb's table, not from the authors' own analysis. The sample records about 680,000 distinct CDR3 sequences, more than 40% of which are singletons. The top ten clones comprise about a third of the sample.

Points on this clonotype: Its antigen target is currently unknown. No base qualities exist here, and no much larger clone lies one base off it.

The 39 donors, aged about 6 to 95 years, were systemically healthy Caucasian individuals from Russia. Each donor gave 8 to 10 milliliters of peripheral blood, drawn into EDTA-treated Vacutainer tubes. Ficoll-Paque density-gradient centrifugation was used to isolate PBMCs, with at least 6.5 million obtained per sample. Total RNA, at least 6 micrograms per sample, was extracted from PBMCs with Trizol reagent. For every donor, flow cytometry on a PBMC aliquot measured the percentage of naive CD45RAhigh/CD27high T cells. This receptor was identified in a woman aged 60 to 75 in good health. The sequencing input was blood. This chain is built from TRBV12-3 or TRBV12-4 and TRBJ2-2; the central 7 bases match TRBD1. The nucleotide sequence is TGTGCCACCACCGGACAGGTCAAAACCGGGGAGCTGTTTTTT. Its translation is CATTGQVKTGELFF.